This record concerns one TCR beta chain sequence. The table came from immunoSEQ multiplex PCR; TCRdb's copy has only in-frame clones and leaves some out. The sample comprises about 980,000 clones, over 60% of which are singletons, and roughly 1.5% rests with the top ten. The record originates from a study of shared clonotypes between healthy human individuals. This CDR3 is built from 14 residues. The V gene's germline CDR1 is LNHDA and CDR2 SQIVND (reference sequence). Trimming pared 9 bases from V and 0 bases from J, leaving 12 bases between. Healthy HIV-negative adults with no recent acute infections or vaccinations were recruited as donors.

The V and J genes are TRBV19 and TRBJ1-5; D not resolved. This clonotype was obtained from a man between 18 and 35 years old in good health. Source material: memory CD4+ T cells sorted from blood. The subset here: CD45RA-negative fraction. The CDR3 is CASGKSNSNQPQHF. The CDR3 DNA sequence: TGTGCCAGCGGTAAAAGTAATAGCAATCAGCCCCAGCATTTT.